This T cell receptor beta chain was captured in a study of healthy donors' naive CD4 and CD8 T cells. About the research overall: TCR alpha primers covered all functional IMGT alpha gene variants. Whole-study results and caveats: Chains were not paired, since alpha and beta were sequenced in bulk.

About this clonotype itself: Its antigen is unidentified.

A linear amplification protocol produced the TCR libraries from roughly 550 ng of total RNA. TCRdb itself ran the reads through MiXCR, one entry per CDR3 protein. The data show around 200,000 distinct CDR3 sequences, about 70% seen once. This CDR3 region has 15 residues. Germline CDR1 and CDR2: SQVTM and ANQGSEA. V lost 6 bases and J lost 9; bases outside the gene matches: 14. This clonotype was obtained from a pool of human donors in good health; the sample pools cells from several healthy donors. V gene TRBV29-1 combines with J gene TRBJ2-7; the match to TRBD2 covers 13 bases. The sample was naive CD4+ and CD8+ T cells sorted from blood, pooled from several donors. CDR3 in DNA: TGCAGCGTGGGCCAGAGACTAGCGGGAGGCTCAGGGCAGTACTTC. Its translation: CSVGQRLAGGSGQYF.